This T cell receptor (beta chain) was retrieved from a study of CD8 T cells in ankylosing spondylitis. Study-wide results and caveats: For ankylosing spondylitis blood, a TCR beta motif of several highly homologous variants appeared characteristic. With a CD8+ phenotype, disease-linked clones were relatively rare in peripheral blood. The authors reported significant enrichment of disease-linked clones in matched ankylosing spondylitis synovial fluid.

TCR beta libraries were made by quantitative 5'-RACE with molecular barcodes. TCRdb fed the 5' RACE reads into MiXCR, producing one record per CDR3 protein. The sample has 270,000 or so distinct CDR3 sequences, 18% seen once. To note about this clonotype: The antigen is unknown.

Trimming cost V 7 bases and J 8 bases, with 15 bases left between them. The germline CDR1 and CDR2 sequences are LGHDT and YNNKEL (reference sequence). The CDR3 sequence is 12 residues long. The source is a male donor with ankylosing spondylitis or in good health (not recorded which). Sequencing input: blood, either unsorted or a sorted T cell fraction (not recorded which). V gene TRBV3-1 combines with J gene TRBJ2-7; D is possibly TRBD1 or TRBD2 (6 bases each). The chain's CDR3 is CASKGGERKQYF. In DNA form, the CDR3 reads TGTGCCAGCAAGGGGGGAGAGAGGAAGCAGTACTTC.